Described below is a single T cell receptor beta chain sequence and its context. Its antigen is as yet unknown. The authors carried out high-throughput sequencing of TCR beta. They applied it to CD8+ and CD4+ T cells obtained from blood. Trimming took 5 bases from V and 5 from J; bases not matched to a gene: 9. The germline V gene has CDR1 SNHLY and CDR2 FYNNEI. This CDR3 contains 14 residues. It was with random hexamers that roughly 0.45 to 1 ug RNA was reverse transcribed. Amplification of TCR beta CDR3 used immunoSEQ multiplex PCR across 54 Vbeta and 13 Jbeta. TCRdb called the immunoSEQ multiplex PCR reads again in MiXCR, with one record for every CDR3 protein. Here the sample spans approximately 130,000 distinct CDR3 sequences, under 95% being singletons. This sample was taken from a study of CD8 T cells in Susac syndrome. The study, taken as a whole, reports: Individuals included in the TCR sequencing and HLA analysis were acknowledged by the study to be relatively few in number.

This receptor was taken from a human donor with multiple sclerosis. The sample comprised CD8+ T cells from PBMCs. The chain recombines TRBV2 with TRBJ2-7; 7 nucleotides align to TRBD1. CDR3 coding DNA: TGTGCCAGCAGTCTGACAGGGATGGGCCACGAGCAGTACTTC. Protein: CASSLTGMGHEQYF. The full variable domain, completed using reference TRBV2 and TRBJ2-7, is EPEVTQTPSHQVTQMGQEVILRCVPISNHLYFYWYRQILGQKVEFLVSFYNNEISEKSEIFDDQFSVERPDGSNFTLKIRSTKLEDSAMYFCASSLTGMGHEQYFGPGTRLTVT.